One T cell receptor (beta chain) is described in this entry. Germline V CDR1 and CDR2: SGHVS, FQNEAQ. The CDR3 length is 16 residues. V was trimmed by 5 bases and J by 2 bases, leaving 13 bases between them. The data were obtained in a study of blood T cell repertoires in COVID-19. Study processing details: Reference gene primer amplification gave nucleated cell count estimates. Assay: immunoSEQ multiplex PCR; the TCRdb copy retains only in-frame clones and omits some. V, J and clone size are taken as reported in that table, and D and trimming were inferred from the DNA itself. The data contain approximately 110,000 clones, 90% to 95% of them seen just once; the ten biggest clones take up just over 2%.

The rearrangement links TRBV7-8 to TRBJ2-6; no firm D call. The specimen sequenced was peripheral blood. The source is a man aged 50 to 59 with COVID-19, enrolled during active disease. The CDR3 sequence is CASSQQVAAGANVLTF. The CDR3 region has the DNA TGTGCCAGCAGCCAGCAGGTGGCTGCTGGGGCCAACGTCCTGACTTTC. Filled out from reference TRBV7-8 and TRBJ2-6, the complete variable domain reads GAGVSQSPRYKVAKRGQDVALRCDPISGHVSLFWYQQALGQGPEFLTYFQNEAQLDKSGLPSDRFFAERPEGSVSTLKIQRTQQEDSAVYLCASSQQVAAGANVLTFGAGSRLTVL.